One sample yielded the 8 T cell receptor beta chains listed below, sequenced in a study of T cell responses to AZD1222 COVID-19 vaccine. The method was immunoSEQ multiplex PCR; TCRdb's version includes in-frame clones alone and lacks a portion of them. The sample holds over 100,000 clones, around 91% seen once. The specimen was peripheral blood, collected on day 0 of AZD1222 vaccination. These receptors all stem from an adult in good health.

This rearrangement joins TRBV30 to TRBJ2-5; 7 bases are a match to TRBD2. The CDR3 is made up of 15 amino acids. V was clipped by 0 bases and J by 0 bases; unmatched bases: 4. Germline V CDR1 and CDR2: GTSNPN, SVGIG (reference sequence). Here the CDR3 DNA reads TGTGCCTGGAGTGTACGCGGGACTAACCAAGAGACCCAGTACTTC. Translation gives CAWSVRGTNQETQYF.

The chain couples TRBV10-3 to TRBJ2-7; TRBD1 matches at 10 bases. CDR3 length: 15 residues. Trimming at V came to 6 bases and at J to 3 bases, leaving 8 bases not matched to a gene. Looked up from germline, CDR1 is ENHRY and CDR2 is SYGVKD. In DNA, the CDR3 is TGTGCCATCAGGCCGGGACAGGGGTCCATCTACGAGCAGTACTTC. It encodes CAIRPGQGSIYEQYF.

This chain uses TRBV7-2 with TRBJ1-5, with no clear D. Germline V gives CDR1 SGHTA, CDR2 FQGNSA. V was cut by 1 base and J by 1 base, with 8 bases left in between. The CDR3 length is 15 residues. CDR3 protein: CASSLGQTSNQPQHF. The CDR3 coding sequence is TGTGCCAGCAGCTTAGGTCAGACAAGCAATCAGCCCCAGCATTTT.

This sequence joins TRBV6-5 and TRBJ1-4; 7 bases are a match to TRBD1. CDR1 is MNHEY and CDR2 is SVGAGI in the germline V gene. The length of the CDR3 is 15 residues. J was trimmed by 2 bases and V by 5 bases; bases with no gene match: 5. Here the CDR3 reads CASSRQGDTNEKLFF. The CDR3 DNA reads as TGTGCCAGCAGTCGACAGGGTGACACTAATGAAAAACTGTTTTTT.

The CDR3 DNA reads as TGTGCTAGTGGTCTTGGACAGGGCGAAGATACGCAGTATTTT. It specifies CASGLGQGEDTQYF. The chain combines TRBV12-5 with TRBJ2-3; 8 bases agree with TRBD1. The V gene end was trimmed by 5 bases and the J gene end by 5 bases; junction bases not matched to a gene: 6. In germline, CDR1 is LGHNT, CDR2 FRNRAP. CDR3 size: 14 residues.

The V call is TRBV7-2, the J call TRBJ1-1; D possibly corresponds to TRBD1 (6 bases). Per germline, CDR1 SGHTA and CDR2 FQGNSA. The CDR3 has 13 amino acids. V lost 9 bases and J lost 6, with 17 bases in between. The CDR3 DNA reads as TGTGCCAGTAGGGGGTATCTTTTCGCTGAAGCTTTCTTT. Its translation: CASRGYLFAEAFF.

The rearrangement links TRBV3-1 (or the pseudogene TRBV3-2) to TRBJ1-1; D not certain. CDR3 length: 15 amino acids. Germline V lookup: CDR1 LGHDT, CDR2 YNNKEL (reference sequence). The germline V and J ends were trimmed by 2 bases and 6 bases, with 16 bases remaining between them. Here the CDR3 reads CASSQYEGSVAEAFF. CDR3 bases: TGTGCCAGCAGCCAATACGAGGGCTCCGTCGCTGAAGCTTTCTTT.

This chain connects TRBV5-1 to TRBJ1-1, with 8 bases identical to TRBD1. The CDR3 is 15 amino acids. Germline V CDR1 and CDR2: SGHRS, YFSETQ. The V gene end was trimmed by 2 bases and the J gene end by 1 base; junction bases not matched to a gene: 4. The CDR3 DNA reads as TGCGCCAGCAGCTTCGCAGGGGGCGCGAACACTGAAGCTTTCTTT. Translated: CASSFAGGANTEAFF. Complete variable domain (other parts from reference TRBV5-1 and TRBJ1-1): KAGVTQTPRYLIKTRGQQVTLSCSPISGHRSVSWYQQTPGQGLQFLFEYFSETQRNKGNFPGRFSGRQFSNSRSEMNVSTLELGDSALYLCASSFAGGANTEAFFGQGTRLTVV.